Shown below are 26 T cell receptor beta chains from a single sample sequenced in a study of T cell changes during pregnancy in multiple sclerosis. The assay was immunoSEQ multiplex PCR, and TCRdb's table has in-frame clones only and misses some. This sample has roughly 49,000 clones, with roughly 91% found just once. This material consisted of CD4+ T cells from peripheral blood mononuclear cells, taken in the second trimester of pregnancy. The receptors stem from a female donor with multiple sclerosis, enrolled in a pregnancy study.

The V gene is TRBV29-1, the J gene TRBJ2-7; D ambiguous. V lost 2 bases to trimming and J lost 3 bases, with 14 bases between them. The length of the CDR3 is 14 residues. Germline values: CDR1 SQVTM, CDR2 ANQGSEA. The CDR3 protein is CSVESEDSSYEQYF. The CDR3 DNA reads TGCAGCGTTGAAAGCGAAGACTCCAGCTACGAGCAGTACTTC.

CDR3 residues: CSVAWGTNEKLFF. The CDR3 bases are TGCAGCGTGGCATGGGGCACTAATGAAAAACTGTTTTTT. The rearrangement uses TRBV29-1 and TRBJ1-4, with D perhaps matching TRBD1 (5 bases). CDR1 is SQVTM and CDR2 is ANQGSEA in the germline V gene. Trimming pared 6 bases from V and 2 bases from J, leaving 10 bases between. The CDR3 spans 13 residues.

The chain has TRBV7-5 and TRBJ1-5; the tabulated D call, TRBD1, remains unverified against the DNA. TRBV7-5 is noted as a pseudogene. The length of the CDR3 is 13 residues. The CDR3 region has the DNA TGTGCCAGAAACCCAACATGGTCTCAGCCCCAGCATTTT. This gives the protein CARNPTWSQPQHF.

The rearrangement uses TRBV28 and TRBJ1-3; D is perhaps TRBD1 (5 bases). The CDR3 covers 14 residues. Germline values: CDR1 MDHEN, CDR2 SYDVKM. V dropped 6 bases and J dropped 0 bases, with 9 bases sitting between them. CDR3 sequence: CASRPGDSGNTIYF. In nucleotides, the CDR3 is TGTGCCAGCAGACCGGGGGACTCTGGAAACACCATATATTTT.

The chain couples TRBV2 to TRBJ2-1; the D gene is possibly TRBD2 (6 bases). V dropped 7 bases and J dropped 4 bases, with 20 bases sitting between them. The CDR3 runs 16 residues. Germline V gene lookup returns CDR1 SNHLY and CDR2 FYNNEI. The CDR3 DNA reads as TGTGCCAGCAAAACAGAACGACTAGTGGGGTACAATGAGCAGTTCTTC. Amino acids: CASKTERLVGYNEQFF.

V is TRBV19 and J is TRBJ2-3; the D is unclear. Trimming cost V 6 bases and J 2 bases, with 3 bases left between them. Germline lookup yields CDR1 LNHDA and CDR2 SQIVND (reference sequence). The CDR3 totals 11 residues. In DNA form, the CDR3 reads TGTGCCAGTAGCAACACAGATACGCAGTATTTT. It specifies CASSNTDTQYF.

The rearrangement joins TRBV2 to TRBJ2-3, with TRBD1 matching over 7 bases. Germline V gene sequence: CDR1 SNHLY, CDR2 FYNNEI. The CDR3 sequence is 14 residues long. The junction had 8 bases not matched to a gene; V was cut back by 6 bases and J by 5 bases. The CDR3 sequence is CASRVTGLKDTQYF. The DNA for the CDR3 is TGTGCCAGCAGGGTGACAGGGCTTAAAGATACGCAGTATTTT.

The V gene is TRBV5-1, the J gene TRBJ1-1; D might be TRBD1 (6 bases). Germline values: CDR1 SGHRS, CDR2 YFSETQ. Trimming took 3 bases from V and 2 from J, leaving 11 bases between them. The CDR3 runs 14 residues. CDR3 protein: CASSSGQINTEAFF. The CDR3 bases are TGCGCCAGCAGCTCTGGACAGATAAACACTGAAGCTTTCTTT.

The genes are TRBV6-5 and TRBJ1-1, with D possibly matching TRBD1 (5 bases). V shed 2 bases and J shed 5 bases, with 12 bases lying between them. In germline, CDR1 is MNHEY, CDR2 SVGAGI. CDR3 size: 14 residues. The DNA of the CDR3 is TGTGCCAGCAGTTACGTGGGGCGGGAAACTGAAGCTTTCTTT. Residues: CASSYVGRETEAFF.

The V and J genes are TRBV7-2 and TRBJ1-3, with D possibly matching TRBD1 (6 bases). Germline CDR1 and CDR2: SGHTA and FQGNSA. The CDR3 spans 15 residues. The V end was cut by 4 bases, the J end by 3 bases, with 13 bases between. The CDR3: CASSSTGTFGNTIYF. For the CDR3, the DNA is TGTGCCAGCAGCTCAACCGGGACATTTGGAAACACCATATATTTT.

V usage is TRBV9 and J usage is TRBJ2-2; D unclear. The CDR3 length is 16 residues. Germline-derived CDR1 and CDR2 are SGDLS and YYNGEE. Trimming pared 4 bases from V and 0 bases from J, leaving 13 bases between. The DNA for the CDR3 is TGTGCCAGCAGCCCCCTCTTTCCCGCGAACACCGGGGAGCTGTTTTTT. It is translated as CASSPLFPANTGELFF.

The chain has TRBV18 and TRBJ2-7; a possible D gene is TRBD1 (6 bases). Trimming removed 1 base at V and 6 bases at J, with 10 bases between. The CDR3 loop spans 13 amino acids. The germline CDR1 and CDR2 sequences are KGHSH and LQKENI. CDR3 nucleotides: TGTGCCAGCTCACCACATCCAGGGGTCGAGCAGTACTTC. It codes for CASSPHPGVEQYF.

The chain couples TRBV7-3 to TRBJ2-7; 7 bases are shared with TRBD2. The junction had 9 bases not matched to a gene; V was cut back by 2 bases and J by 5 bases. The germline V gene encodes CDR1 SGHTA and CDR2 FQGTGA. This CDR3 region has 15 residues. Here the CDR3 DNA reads TGTGCCAGCAGCTTAGTGGCGGGAGTTCCCCACGAGCAGTACTTC. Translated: CASSLVAGVPHEQYF.

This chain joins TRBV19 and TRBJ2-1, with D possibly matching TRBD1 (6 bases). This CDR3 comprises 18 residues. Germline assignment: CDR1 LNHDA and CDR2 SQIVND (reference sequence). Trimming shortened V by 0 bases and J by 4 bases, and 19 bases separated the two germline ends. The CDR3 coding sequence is TGTGCCAGTAGTATAGATCCCAGCTGGGACACCAAATACAATGAGCAGTTCTTC. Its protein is CASSIDPSWDTKYNEQFF. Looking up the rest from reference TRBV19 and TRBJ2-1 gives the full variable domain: DGGITQSPKYLFRKEGQNVTLSCEQNLNHDAMYWYRQDPGQGLRLIYYSQIVNDFQKGDIAEGYSVSREKKESFPLTVTSAQKNPTAFYLCASSIDPSWDTKYNEQFFGPGTRLTVL.

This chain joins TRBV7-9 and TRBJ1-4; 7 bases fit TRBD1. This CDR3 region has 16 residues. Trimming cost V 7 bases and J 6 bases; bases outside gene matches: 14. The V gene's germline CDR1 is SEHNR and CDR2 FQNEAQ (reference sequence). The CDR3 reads CASTLGMRQGYEKLFF. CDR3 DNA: TGTGCCAGCACCCTGGGTATGAGACAGGGATATGAAAAACTGTTTTTT.

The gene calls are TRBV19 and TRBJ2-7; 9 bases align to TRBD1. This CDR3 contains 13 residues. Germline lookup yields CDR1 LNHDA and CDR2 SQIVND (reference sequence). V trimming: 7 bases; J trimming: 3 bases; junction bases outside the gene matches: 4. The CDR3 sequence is CASTTGQGYEQYF. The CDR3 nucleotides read TGTGCCAGTACCACGGGACAGGGCTACGAGCAGTACTTC.

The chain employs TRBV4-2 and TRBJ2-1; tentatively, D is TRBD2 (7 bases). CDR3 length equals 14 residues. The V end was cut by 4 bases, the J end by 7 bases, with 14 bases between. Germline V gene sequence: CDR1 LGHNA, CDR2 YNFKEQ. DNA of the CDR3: TGTGCCAGCAGCCCGTTGGGGGGGGCGAATGAGCAGTTCTTC. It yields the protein CASSPLGGANEQFF.

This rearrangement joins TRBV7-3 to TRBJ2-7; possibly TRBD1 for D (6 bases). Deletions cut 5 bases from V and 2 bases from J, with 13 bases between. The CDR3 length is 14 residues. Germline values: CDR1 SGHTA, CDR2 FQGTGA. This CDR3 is CASSPQGGTYEQYF. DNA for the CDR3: TGTGCCAGCAGCCCCCAAGGGGGAACCTACGAGCAGTACTTC.

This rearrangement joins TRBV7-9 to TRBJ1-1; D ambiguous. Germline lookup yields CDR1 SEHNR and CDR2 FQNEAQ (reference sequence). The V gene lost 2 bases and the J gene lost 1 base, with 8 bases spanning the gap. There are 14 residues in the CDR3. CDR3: CASSLRGKNTEAFF. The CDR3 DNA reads TGTGCCAGCAGCTTACGGGGTAAGAACACTGAAGCTTTCTTT.

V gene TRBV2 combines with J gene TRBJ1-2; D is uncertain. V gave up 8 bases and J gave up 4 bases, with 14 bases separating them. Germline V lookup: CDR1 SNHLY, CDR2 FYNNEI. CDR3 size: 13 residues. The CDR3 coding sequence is TGTGCCAGCGGCGGCCAGACCGCCTATGGCTACACCTTC. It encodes CASGGQTAYGYTF.

CDR3 DNA sequence: TGCAGCGTTGAAGTTGGATTACAGGGAAACACCATATATTTT. Translated: CSVEVGLQGNTIYF. This chain links TRBV29-1 with TRBJ1-3; D is unclear. Deletions cut 1 base from V and 4 bases from J, with 11 bases between. The length of the CDR3 is 14 residues. The germline CDR1 and CDR2 sequences are SQVTM and ANQGSEA.

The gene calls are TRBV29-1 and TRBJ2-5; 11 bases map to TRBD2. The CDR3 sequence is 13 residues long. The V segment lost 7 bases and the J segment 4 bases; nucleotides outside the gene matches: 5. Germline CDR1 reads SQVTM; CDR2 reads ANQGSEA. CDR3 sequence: CSARSGRAETQYF. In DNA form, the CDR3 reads TGCAGCGCCCGTAGCGGGAGGGCAGAGACCCAGTACTTC.

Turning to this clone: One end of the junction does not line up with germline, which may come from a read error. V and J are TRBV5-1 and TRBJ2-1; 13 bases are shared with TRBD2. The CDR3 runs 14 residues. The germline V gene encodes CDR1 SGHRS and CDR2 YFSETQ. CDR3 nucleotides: TGCGCCAGCAGCGTGGGGACTAGCGGGGCCCCCCGGGTCTTC. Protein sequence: CASSVGTSGAPRVF.

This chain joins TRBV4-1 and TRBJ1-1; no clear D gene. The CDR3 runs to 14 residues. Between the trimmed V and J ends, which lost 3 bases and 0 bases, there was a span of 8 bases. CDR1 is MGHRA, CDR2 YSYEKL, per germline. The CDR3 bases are TGCGCCAGCAGCCACCCAGTCTTGAACACTGAAGCTTTCTTT. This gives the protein CASSHPVLNTEAFF.

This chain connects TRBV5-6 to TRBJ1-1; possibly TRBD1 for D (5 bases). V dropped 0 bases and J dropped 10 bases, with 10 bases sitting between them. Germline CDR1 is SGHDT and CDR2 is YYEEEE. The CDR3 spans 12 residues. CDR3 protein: CASSLVRGRAFF. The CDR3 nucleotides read TGTGCCAGCAGCTTGGTTAGGGGAAGAGCTTTCTTT.

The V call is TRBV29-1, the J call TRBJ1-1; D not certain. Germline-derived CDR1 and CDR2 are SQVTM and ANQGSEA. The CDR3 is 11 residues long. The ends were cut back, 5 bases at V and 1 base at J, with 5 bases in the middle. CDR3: CSVRPNTEAFF. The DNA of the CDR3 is TGCAGCGTTCGTCCGAACACTGAAGCTTTCTTT. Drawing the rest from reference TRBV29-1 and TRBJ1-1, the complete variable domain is SAVISQKPSRDICQRGTSLTIQCQVDSQVTMMFWYRQQPGQSLTLIATANQGSEATYESGFVIDKFPISRPNLTFSTLTVSNMSPEDSSIYLCSVRPNTEAFFGQGTRLTVV.